This T cell receptor beta chain was profiled in a study of cytomegalovirus exposure and HLA in healthy donors. On the study more broadly: Some 200 million T cells yielded over 90 million unique TCR beta sequences in earlier analysis. An early release of data contained 75 million to 90 million unique TCRs, which came from HLA-typed donors. Study-level points and caveats: TCR beta sequences reportedly predicted most subjects' HLA-A and HLA-B alleles accurately.

Amplification used 60 Vbeta primers and 13 Jbeta primers. TCRdb's copy holds only in-frame clones and misses some; the assay was immunoSEQ multiplex PCR. The data show roughly 160,000 clones, approximately 80% seen once. Trimming left V 5 bases short and J 6 bases short, with 8 bases between. The CDR3 consists of 12 residues. Germline CDR1 reads SGHTA; CDR2 reads FQGNSA. As concerns this clone: Its matching antigen is unknown.

This rearrangement joins TRBV7-2 to TRBJ2-1; possibly TRBD1 for D (5 bases). This receptor was obtained from a middle-aged man in good health and CMV-seropositive. Material: PBMCs. The CDR3 DNA follows: TGTGCCAGCAGCCCAGGGCTCAATGAGCAGTTCTTC. Its translation: CASSPGLNEQFF.